Detailed here is one T cell receptor beta chain. Its antigen is not known. Germline V gene data show CDR1 as MNHEY and CDR2 as SVGAGI. The length of the CDR3 is 12 residues. The sample comes from a study of T cells expressing NK-cell markers. Study context: Repertoires of TCR beta were obtained from T cells sorted as CD3+CD56+NKG2C+, CD3+CD56+NKG2C- and CD3+CD56-NKG2C+. Whole-study results and caveats: There were a few donors in whom these clonotypes also led the CD3+CD56-NKG2C+ fraction. Roughly six donors carried dominant NKG2C+ clonotypes that made up about 1.0-7.0% of their CD8+ T cells.

Beta-chain TCR cDNA was generated via 5'RACE template switching with UMIs. Each CDR3 protein gets one entry in TCRdb, which reprocessed the 5' RACE reads and gives no DNA. The repertoire table contains 550,000 or so distinct CDR3 sequences. The receptor was isolated from a man younger than 35 in good health. The V and J genes are TRBV6-5 and TRBJ2-5. Sequenced sample: blood T cells: a sorted CD56 or NKG2C T cell subset, CD4+ or CD8+ T cells, or bulk PBMC T cells (not recorded which). The CDR3 here is CASTAVGETQYF.